These 28 T cell receptor beta chains share one sample of origin, sequenced in a study of T cells expressing NK-cell markers. TCRdb re-called the 5' RACE reads, yielding one record per CDR3 amino acid sequence without DNA. Listed are 250,000 or so distinct CDR3 sequences; 4.2% falls within the top ten. Sequenced sample: blood T cells: a sorted CD56 or NKG2C T cell subset, CD4+ or CD8+ T cells, or bulk PBMC T cells (not recorded which). The receptors stem from a woman aged 18 to 75 in good health.

This chain links TRBV18 with TRBJ2-7. CDR3 length: 13 amino acids. CDR1 and CDR2 from the germline V gene are KGHSH and LQKENI. The CDR3 loop is CASSPDGPYEQYF.

The chain uses TRBV10-3 and TRBJ2-5; TCRdb indicates TRBD1, and absent DNA this call remains unverified. This CDR3 comprises 13 residues. Per the germline V gene, CDR1 is ENHRY and CDR2 is SYGVKD. The CDR3 reads CAISVQGQETQYF.

The J gene is TRBJ1-6, the V gene TRBV20-1. Germline values: CDR1 DFQATT, CDR2 SNEGSKA (reference sequence). The CDR3 is 16 amino acids. CDR3 sequence: CSARDVASSYNSPLHF.

The rearrangement uses TRBV12-3 or TRBV12-4 and TRBJ1-3; TCRdb proposes TRBD1, but this gene call is untestable without DNA. The CDR3 sequence is 16 residues long. CDR3: CASRATHARSGNTIYF.

The chain combines TRBV27 with TRBJ1-1; absent DNA, TCRdb's TRBD1 call cannot be checked. This CDR3 contains 13 residues. In germline, CDR1 is MNHEY, CDR2 SMNVEV (reference sequence). This CDR3 is CASSLGSGGGAFF.

CDR3: CAIRSTQSYEQYF. The chain carries TRBV10-3 and TRBJ2-7. Germline assignment: CDR1 ENHRY and CDR2 SYGVKD. This CDR3 spans 13 amino acids.

This chain connects TRBV10-3 to TRBJ1-1. CDR3 length: 14 residues. Germline assignment: CDR1 ENHRY and CDR2 SYGVKD. CDR3 amino acids: CAISESGGGAEAFF.

This sequence joins TRBV11-2 and TRBJ2-5; no DNA is available, so the TRBD2 call from TCRdb remains unchecked. Germline V gives CDR1 SGHAT, CDR2 FQNNGV. CDR3 length: 15 residues. The CDR3 region is CASSLALAGSETQYF.

This chain connects TRBV30 to TRBJ1-2; the D call from TCRdb, TRBD1, cannot be confirmed without DNA. The germline V gene has CDR1 GTSNPN and CDR2 SVGIG (reference sequence). There are 17 residues in the CDR3. The CDR3 reads CAWTKGQPQNLNYGYTF.

This rearrangement joins TRBV4-2 to TRBJ1-1; the TCRdb D gene call, TRBD1, has no DNA to confirm it. The germline V gene has CDR1 LGHNA and CDR2 YNFKEQ. The CDR3 sequence is 15 residues long. The CDR3 region is CASSQDRQANTEAFF.

The chain links TRBV18 to TRBJ2-5; TCRdb reports TRBD2, a call that lacks DNA to check it against. This CDR3 region has 16 residues. CDR1 and CDR2 from the germline V gene are KGHSH and LQKENI. CDR3 in amino acids: CASSALLAGAQETQYF.

This rearrangement joins TRBV20-1 to TRBJ1-1. Germline CDR1 and CDR2: DFQATT and SNEGSKA (reference sequence). The CDR3 is 12 amino acids. The CDR3 sequence: CSASGRTTEAFF.

V usage is TRBV11-2 and J usage is TRBJ2-3; there is no DNA to check the TCRdb D call of TRBD2. CDR1 SGHAT and CDR2 FQNNGV come from the germline V gene. CDR3 length: 15 residues. The CDR3 region is CASSSPQRVTDTQYF.

CDR3 in amino acids: CSVVDRGITDTQYF. J is TRBJ2-3 and V is TRBV29-1; TCRdb outputs TRBD1, but without DNA this stays unchecked. This CDR3 comprises 14 residues. From germline, CDR1 is SQVTM and CDR2 ANQGSEA.

The chain is built from TRBV20-1 and TRBJ1-1. Germline V gene lookup returns CDR1 DFQATT and CDR2 SNEGSKA (reference sequence). The CDR3 covers 12 residues. The CDR3 spells CSASPRNTEAFF.

The CDR3 sequence: CASSYSGAPPYEQYF. The V gene is TRBV6-5, the J gene TRBJ2-7; with no DNA, the TCRdb D assignment of TRBD2 cannot be verified. The CDR3 has 15 residues. The germline CDR1 and CDR2 sequences are MNHEY and SVGAGI.

V gene TRBV3-1 combines with J gene TRBJ1-2. CDR3 length: 14 residues. CDR1 and CDR2 (germline): LGHDT, YNNKEL (reference sequence). The CDR3 loop is CASSPRQTLYGYTF.

The chain is built from TRBV7-3 and TRBJ2-3; the TCRdb D gene call, TRBD2, has no DNA to confirm it. Germline lookup yields CDR1 SGHTA and CDR2 FQGTGA. The CDR3 spans 16 residues. This CDR3 reads CASSPGLAGATDTQYF.

The V and J genes are TRBV10-3 and TRBJ2-5; TCRdb's D gene call, TRBD2, goes unchecked for lack of DNA. CDR1 is ENHRY and CDR2 is SYGVKD in the germline V gene. The CDR3 sequence is 15 residues long. CDR3 protein: CATGTSGGGGETQYF.

The genes are TRBV12-3 or TRBV12-4 and TRBJ2-3; TCRdb picks TRBD2, but there is no DNA to check that call. The CDR3 has 16 amino acids. CDR3 in amino acids: CASNQAGGLRTDTQYF.

The V gene is TRBV5-1, the J gene TRBJ2-2; TCRdb's D call of TRBD2 is untestable without DNA. Germline CDR1 and CDR2: SGHRS and YFSETQ. The length of the CDR3 is 17 residues. CDR3 loop: CASSGRTSGENTGELFF.

This chain links TRBV28 with TRBJ2-7; TCRdb's assignment of TRBD1 cannot be checked, as there is no DNA. Per the germline V gene, CDR1 is MDHEN and CDR2 is SYDVKM. The CDR3 loop spans 15 amino acids. The CDR3 here is CASSLSHGASYEQYF.

The chain couples TRBV12-3 or TRBV12-4 to TRBJ2-1; the D call from TCRdb, TRBD1, cannot be confirmed without DNA. This CDR3 has 15 amino acids. CDR3 protein: CASSTYRDNNNEQFF.

The V call is TRBV25-1, the J call TRBJ1-2. Germline CDR1 is MGHDK and CDR2 is SYGVNS. CDR3 size: 14 residues. Here the CDR3 reads CATLPDGALYGYTF.

This sequence joins TRBV12-3 or TRBV12-4 and TRBJ2-1; TCRdb lists TRBD2, though no DNA is available to test this call. The CDR3 sequence is 12 residues long. CDR3 region: CASLRGVAEQFF.

CDR3 in amino acids: CASRKPGLNTDTQYF. The chain combines TRBV7-2 with TRBJ2-3; TCRdb outputs TRBD2, but without DNA this stays unchecked. CDR1 is SGHTA, CDR2 FQGNSA, per germline. This CDR3 contains 15 residues.

The chain couples TRBV3-1 to TRBJ2-3; the TRBD1 assignment by TCRdb is unverifiable without DNA. The length of the CDR3 is 15 residues. Germline loops: CDR1 LGHDT, CDR2 YNNKEL (reference sequence). CDR3 amino acids: CASSARDRVRDTQYF.

The rearrangement joins TRBV11-2 to TRBJ2-5; lacking DNA, the TRBD1 call made by TCRdb goes unchecked. Per the germline V gene, CDR1 is SGHAT and CDR2 is FQNNGV. This CDR3 is 16 amino acids long. CDR3 in amino acids: CASSEGDKPVGETQYF. Full variable domain (outside the CDR3, taken from reference TRBV11-2 and TRBJ2-5): EAGVAQSPRYKIIEKRQSVAFWCNPISGHATLYWYQQILGQGPKLLIQFQNNGVVDDSQLPKDRFSAERLKGVDSTLKIQPAKLEDSAVYLCASSEGDKPVGETQYFGPGTRLLVL.